The 28 T cell receptor beta chains below all came from one sample that was sequenced in a study of T cell responses to AZD1222 COVID-19 vaccine. The protocol was immunoSEQ multiplex PCR, while the TCRdb copy is restricted to in-frame clones and leaves out a portion. The sample lists about 180,000 clones, roughly 87% occurring once. Specimen: peripheral blood, collected on day 0 of AZD1222 vaccination. Receptor source: an adult in good health.

This rearrangement joins TRBV30 to TRBJ1-6; no definite D call. Germline V gene sequence: CDR1 GTSNPN, CDR2 SVGIG (reference sequence). The CDR3 has 11 residues. V was trimmed by 3 bases and J by 7 bases, leaving 4 bases between them. Here the CDR3 DNA reads TGTGCCTGGAGGAAGAATTCACCCCTCCACTTT. Translated: CAWRKNSPLHF.

The rearrangement uses TRBV6-5 and TRBJ1-3, with 7 bases aligning to TRBD1. CDR1 is MNHEY and CDR2 is SVGAGI in the germline V gene. The CDR3 contains 15 residues. The J segment lost 2 bases and the V segment lost 3 bases, leaving 4 bases of the junction unmatched. The CDR3 coding sequence is TGTGCCAGCAGTTATAAGGGGGCTCCTGGAAACACCATATATTTT. Protein product: CASSYKGAPGNTIYF.

The chain links TRBV7-3 to TRBJ2-1, with TRBD2 matching 10 bases. The CDR3 is 15 amino acids. Germline CDR1 SGHTA, CDR2 FQGTGA. V lost 3 bases to trimming and J lost 4 bases; unmatched junction nucleotides: 3. CDR3: CASSFTSGAYNEQFF. CDR3 nucleotide sequence: TGTGCCAGCAGCTTCACTAGCGGGGCGTACAATGAGCAGTTCTTC.

The chain recombines TRBV2 with TRBJ2-7; TRBD1 matches at 8 bases. There are 14 residues in the CDR3. V was pared by 10 bases and J by 3 bases, with 11 bases of the junction left unmatched. Germline lookup yields CDR1 SNHLY and CDR2 FYNNEI. CDR3 sequence: CANVRDRSDYEQYF. Here the CDR3 DNA reads TGTGCCAACGTCCGGGACAGGTCCGACTACGAGCAGTACTTC.

The chain joins TRBV2 to TRBJ1-2; D is possibly TRBD1 (6 bases). The ends were cut back, 8 bases at V and 4 bases at J, with 17 bases in the middle. Germline CDR1 reads SNHLY; CDR2 reads FYNNEI. The CDR3 consists of 14 residues. CDR3 sequence: CASSSRGDIYGYTF. CDR3 sequence (DNA): TGTGCCAGCTCCTCCAGAGGGGACATCTATGGCTACACCTTC.

This CDR3 reads CASRGQGLNTEAFF. The CDR3 region has the DNA TGTGCCAGCAGGGGACAGGGATTGAACACTGAAGCTTTCTTT. The chain is built from TRBV25-1 and TRBJ1-1; 9 bases match TRBD1. Germline CDR1 and CDR2: MGHDK and SYGVNS. The CDR3 spans 14 residues. V trimming: 6 bases; J trimming: 0 bases; junction bases outside the gene matches: 2.

This clone was detected a few times. This chain links TRBV10-3 with TRBJ2-7; D may be TRBD2 (5 bases). Germline loops: CDR1 ENHRY, CDR2 SYGVKD. CDR3 length equals 14 residues. V was trimmed by 6 bases and J by 2 bases, leaving 14 bases between them. This chain's CDR3 is CAIRGADGPYEQYF. CDR3 DNA sequence: TGTGCCATCAGGGGAGCGGACGGACCCTACGAGCAGTACTTC.

This chain connects TRBV3-1 (or the pseudogene TRBV3-2) to TRBJ1-1; D may be TRBD1 (6 bases). The CDR3 consists of 17 residues. Germline V gene lookup returns CDR1 LGHDT and CDR2 YNNKEL (reference sequence). Trimming took 1 base from V and 4 from J, leaving 19 bases between them. CDR3 in amino acids: CASSQGAGAQRRTEAFF. The CDR3 nucleotides read TGTGCCAGCAGCCAAGGGGCGGGGGCTCAACGCCGCACTGAAGCTTTCTTT.

This clone was seen just once. The V call is TRBV11-2, the J call TRBJ1-1; D is unresolved. The germline gives CDR1 SGHAT, CDR2 FQNNGV. The germline V and J ends were trimmed by 5 bases and 10 bases, with 11 bases remaining between them. The length of the CDR3 is 11 residues. This chain's CDR3 is CASSPLGGAFF. As DNA, the CDR3 is TGTGCCAGCAGCCCCCTAGGTGGAGCTTTCTTT.

The chain joins TRBV12-3 or TRBV12-4 to TRBJ2-2; D remains unclear. V was clipped by 6 bases and J by 1 base, with 3 bases between them. This CDR3 has 12 residues. In DNA form, the CDR3 reads TGTGCCAGCAGCTTGAACACCGGGGAGCTGTTTTTT. As protein: CASSLNTGELFF.

The rearrangement joins TRBV19 to TRBJ2-5, with no clear D. There are 12 residues in the CDR3. V was cut by 8 bases and J by 2 bases, with 9 bases left in between. Germline V gives CDR1 LNHDA, CDR2 SQIVND (reference sequence). In DNA, the CDR3 is TGTGCCAGTTCTGACTTTCAAGAGACCCAGTACTTC. Translation gives CASSDFQETQYF.

The chain carries TRBV2 and TRBJ2-2; 9 positions agree with TRBD1. V lost 6 bases to trimming and J lost 1 base; unmatched junction nucleotides: 6. The CDR3 extends over 16 amino acids. Germline V gene data show CDR1 as SNHLY and CDR2 as FYNNEI. CDR3 in amino acids: CASRGRQGGNTGELFF. Here the CDR3 DNA reads TGTGCCAGCAGAGGTAGACAGGGGGGGAACACCGGGGAGCTGTTTTTT.

The chain has TRBV7-8 and TRBJ2-5; maybe TRBD2 (6 bases). Deletions cut 6 bases from V and 2 bases from J, with 10 bases between. The germline V gene has CDR1 SGHVS and CDR2 FQNEAQ. CDR3 size: 13 residues. The CDR3 sequence is CASSFGTQETQYF. CDR3 nucleotide sequence: TGTGCCAGCAGTTTTGGGACTCAAGAGACCCAGTACTTC.

The chain uses TRBV20-1 and TRBJ2-3; D remains unclear. V was trimmed by 3 bases and J by 4 bases, leaving 17 bases between them. CDR1 and CDR2 (germline): DFQATT, SNEGSKA (reference sequence). The CDR3 has 15 amino acids. Here the CDR3 reads CSASGLVGLPDTQYF. CDR3 nucleotide sequence: TGCAGTGCTAGTGGGCTAGTAGGTTTGCCAGATACGCAGTATTTT.

This clone was recorded once. The V call is TRBV30, the J call TRBJ1-1, with a possible D match to TRBD1 (5 bases). The ends were cut back, 0 bases at V and 1 base at J, with 6 bases in the middle. The CDR3 has 13 residues. Germline V gene lookup returns CDR1 GTSNPN and CDR2 SVGIG (reference sequence). The CDR3 sequence is CAWSVQANTEAFF. CDR3 DNA: TGTGCCTGGAGTGTACAGGCGAACACTGAAGCTTTCTTT.

The V gene is TRBV2, the J gene TRBJ2-7; 9 bases fit TRBD2. CDR1 SNHLY and CDR2 FYNNEI come from the germline V gene. V gave up 7 bases and J gave up 6 bases; unmatched junction bases: 13. This CDR3 has 15 amino acids. The CDR3 bases are TGTGCCAGCAAGGATAGCGGGAGTAAAGGAGGCGAGCAGTACTTC. This codes for CASKDSGSKGGEQYF.

The gene calls are TRBV5-1 and TRBJ2-1, with no clear D. With 0 bases removed from V and 2 bases from J, the gap between germline ends came to 9 bases. This CDR3 region has 15 residues. From germline, CDR1 is SGHRS and CDR2 YFSETQ. CDR3 nucleotide sequence: TGCGCCAGCAGCTTGGGGGCAATAGCCTACAATGAGCAGTTCTTC. It is translated as CASSLGAIAYNEQFF.

This chain joins TRBV27 and TRBJ2-2, with D unclear. V lost 2 bases to trimming and J lost 1 base, with 2 bases between them. From germline, CDR1 is MNHEY and CDR2 SMNVEV (reference sequence). The CDR3 length is 13 residues. Here the CDR3 reads CASSLENTGELFF. The CDR3 coding sequence is TGTGCCAGCAGTTTAGAGAACACCGGGGAGCTGTTTTTT.

This clone occurred once. The chain is built from TRBV30 and TRBJ1-5, with D tentatively TRBD1 (5 bases). The germline CDR1 and CDR2 sequences are GTSNPN and SVGIG (reference sequence). The CDR3 is 15 amino acids. Trimming shortened V by 2 bases and J by 3 bases, and 14 bases separated the two germline ends. The CDR3 nucleotides are TGTGCCTGGAGTCCCGGACACCCTAACAATCAGCCCCAGCATTTT. Amino acids: CAWSPGHPNNQPQHF.

V is TRBV12-3 or TRBV12-4 and J is TRBJ1-1; 8 bases agree with TRBD1. The CDR3 loop spans 13 amino acids. V trimming: 3 bases; J trimming: 4 bases; junction bases outside the gene matches: 1. This CDR3 is CASSFDRGTEAFF. CDR3 in DNA: TGTGCCAGCAGTTTCGACAGGGGCACTGAAGCTTTCTTT.

V is TRBV10-2 and J is TRBJ2-3, with D perhaps matching TRBD1 (6 bases). Germline V CDR1 and CDR2: WSHSY, SAAADI. V was cut by 7 bases and J by 0 bases, with 11 bases left in between. The CDR3 length is 14 residues. The DNA of the CDR3 is TGCGCCAGCACGGGACAACCTAGCACAGATACGCAGTATTTT. It is translated as CASTGQPSTDTQYF.

The chain links TRBV3-1 (or the pseudogene TRBV3-2) to TRBJ1-4; D is undetermined. The CDR3 contains 13 residues. Trimming pared 1 base from V and 15 bases from J, leaving 15 bases between. Germline V gene sequence: CDR1 LGHDT, CDR2 YNNKEL (reference sequence). The CDR3 DNA reads TGTGCCAGCAGCCAAGGGGCCTTGCGCTGGGTGTTTTTT. This encodes CASSQGALRWVFF.

V gene TRBV6-5 combines with J gene TRBJ2-7, with D maybe TRBD1 (5 bases). From germline, CDR1 is MNHEY and CDR2 SVGAGI. The CDR3 runs 14 residues. V lost 1 base to trimming and J lost 2 bases, with 9 bases between them. The CDR3 DNA is TGTGCCAGCAGTTACTGGGGCCGGACCTACGAGCAGTACTTC. Protein product: CASSYWGRTYEQYF.

The chain carries TRBV11-2 and TRBJ2-6; TRBD2 might be the D (6 bases). This CDR3 is built from 15 residues. Trimming left V 4 bases short and J 1 base short, with 8 bases between. Germline-derived CDR1 and CDR2 are SGHAT and FQNNGV. CDR3: CASSSGGSGANVLTF. The CDR3 region has the DNA TGTGCCAGCAGCTCCGGGGGTTCTGGGGCCAACGTCCTGACTTTC.

This clone showed up just once. The chain carries TRBV27 and TRBJ1-6; 7 bases agree with TRBD1. From germline, CDR1 is MNHEY and CDR2 SMNVEV (reference sequence). This CDR3 spans 15 amino acids. With 3 bases clipped from V and 7 bases from J, the junction kept 6 bases outside the gene matches. The CDR3 DNA is TGTGCCAGCAGTTTTTCGACAGGGCCGAATTCACCCCTCCACTTT. It specifies CASSFSTGPNSPLHF.

This chain uses TRBV11-2 with TRBJ2-7; no reliable D call. The V end was cut by 3 bases, the J end by 2 bases, with 8 bases between. The CDR3 has 13 residues. Germline-derived CDR1 and CDR2 are SGHAT and FQNNGV. The CDR3 coding sequence is TGTGCCAGCAGCTTTTTCACAGCCTACGAGCAGTACTTC. It yields the protein CASSFFTAYEQYF.

V usage is TRBV6-5 and J usage is TRBJ1-5, with 12 bases identical to TRBD1. The CDR3 loop spans 14 amino acids. CDR1 is MNHEY and CDR2 is SVGAGI in the germline V gene. Trimming removed 6 bases from V and 6 bases from J; junction bases left unmatched: 3. The DNA of the CDR3 is TGTGCCAGCAGGGGGACAGGGGGCGGTCAGCCCCAGCATTTT. It yields the protein CASRGTGGGQPQHF.

The CDR3 DNA sequence: TGTGCCATCAGTGGGGCAGGCTCCTCCTACGAGCAGTACTTC. It encodes CAISGAGSSYEQYF. This chain connects TRBV10-3 to TRBJ2-7, with no clear D. The CDR3 runs 14 residues. CDR1 is ENHRY and CDR2 is SYGVKD in the germline V gene. V lost 4 bases to trimming and J lost 0 bases, with 10 bases between them.